Below, 11 T cell receptor beta chains from the same sample are listed, as sequenced in a study of cytomegalovirus exposure and HLA in healthy donors. The study ran its PCR with 60 Vbeta and 13 Jbeta primers. Assay used: immunoSEQ multiplex PCR; TCRdb lists only in-frame clones, some missing. Seen here are 300,000 or so clones, just under 85% observed once, and the top ten hold roughly 2%. The source material was PBMCs. These receptors all stem from a woman in her thirties or forties in good health and CMV-seropositive.

A note on this clone: This sample includes further DNA sequences coding for the same CDR3. V and J are TRBV5-1 and TRBJ2-2; no definite D call. V was trimmed by 0 bases and J by 0 bases, leaving 3 bases between them. The CDR3 loop spans 14 amino acids. Germline V gene lookup returns CDR1 SGHRS and CDR2 YFSETQ. The CDR3 DNA reads TGCGCCAGCAGCTTGGGGCCGAACACCGGGGAGCTGTTTTTT. It codes for CASSLGPNTGELFF.

V usage is TRBV7-2 and J usage is TRBJ2-1, with 9 bases identical to TRBD1. The CDR3 extends over 15 amino acids. Per the germline V gene, CDR1 is SGHTA and CDR2 is FQGNSA. The V and J ends lost 1 base and 6 bases, in that order; junction bases with no gene match: 4. This CDR3 is CASSLERDRVNEQFF. The CDR3 coding sequence is TGTGCCAGCAGCTTAGAGCGGGACAGGGTCAATGAGCAGTTCTTC.

The rearrangement links TRBV7-2 to TRBJ2-1, with D tentatively TRBD1 (6 bases). V lost 4 bases, J lost 1 base, and 11 bases lay in between. The CDR3 has 15 amino acids. The germline CDR1 and CDR2 sequences are SGHTA and FQGNSA. The CDR3 bases are TGTGCCAGCAGCTCACAGGGCGCGTCCTACAATGAGCAGTTCTTC. Translation: CASSSQGASYNEQFF.

This chain links TRBV25-1 with TRBJ2-3; D is possibly TRBD1 (6 bases). V was trimmed by 2 bases and J by 3 bases, leaving 12 bases between them. The CDR3 covers 15 residues. CDR1 is MGHDK, CDR2 SYGVNS, per germline. The CDR3 DNA is TGTGCCAGCAGTGAAATGGGAACAGGGACAGATACGCAGTATTTT. Residues: CASSEMGTGTDTQYF.

With regard to this clone: The same CDR3 is also encoded by other DNA sequences in this sample. V and J are TRBV28 and TRBJ1-2, with 8 nucleotides matching TRBD1. After removal of 5 bases from V and 4 bases from J, the junction contained 3 bases not matched to a gene. This CDR3 contains 13 residues. Germline V gives CDR1 MDHEN, CDR2 SYDVKM. CDR3 bases: TGTGCCAGCAGTCTAGGACAGGGCTATGGCTACACCTTC. Translating it yields CASSLGQGYGYTF.

The chain combines TRBV6-6 with TRBJ2-1; a weak D match, TRBD2 (6 bases). The germline V and J ends were trimmed by 4 bases and 9 bases, with 16 bases remaining between them. The CDR3 contains 14 residues. Germline lookup yields CDR1 MNHNY and CDR2 SVGAGI (reference sequence). CDR3: CASSSGTFLSEQFF. The CDR3, as DNA: TGTGCCAGCAGTTCCGGGACTTTCCTCAGTGAGCAGTTCTTC.

This clone turned up a few times. V usage is TRBV5-1 and J usage is TRBJ2-2; D is possibly TRBD2 (5 bases). The CDR3 has 13 residues. Germline V gene lookup returns CDR1 SGHRS and CDR2 YFSETQ. V lost 2 bases to trimming and J lost 7 bases, with 9 bases between them. Here the CDR3 DNA reads TGCGCCAGCAGCTTTGGGGAGAACGGGGAGCTGTTTTTT. It codes for CASSFGENGELFF.

The chain has TRBV9 and TRBJ2-3; TRBD2 matches at 11 bases. Germline V gene data show CDR1 as SGDLS and CDR2 as YYNGEE. After removal of 2 bases from V and 5 bases from J, the junction contained 7 bases not matched to a gene. The CDR3 has 16 amino acids. This CDR3 is CASSVELAGAGDTQYF. CDR3 in DNA: TGTGCCAGCAGCGTGGAACTAGCGGGAGCAGGAGATACGCAGTATTTT.

V is TRBV18 and J is TRBJ1-2; D remains unclear. CDR1 is KGHSH, CDR2 LQKENI, per germline. CDR3 size: 13 residues. Trimming took 0 bases from V and 8 from J, leaving 10 bases between them. In DNA form, the CDR3 reads TGTGCCAGCTCACCACCGGGAGGTGCCGGCTACACCTTC. Translating gives CASSPPGGAGYTF.

J is TRBJ1-1 and V is TRBV5-1; unclear D gene. The CDR3 contains 14 residues. Germline V CDR1 and CDR2: SGHRS, YFSETQ. V was trimmed by 1 base and J by 1 base, leaving 8 bases between them. In DNA, the CDR3 is TGCGCCAGCAGCTTGCAACAACAGAACACTGAAGCTTTCTTT. Translating it yields CASSLQQQNTEAFF.

This clone was seen only a few times. CDR3 sequence reads: CASSELGGQHEQYF. The CDR3 DNA reads as TGTGCCAGCAGTGAATTAGGGGGTCAGCACGAGCAGTACTTC. This rearrangement joins TRBV25-1 to TRBJ2-7, with D possibly being TRBD1 (6 bases). CDR3 length: 14 amino acids. Trimming removed 1 base at V and 5 bases at J, with 12 bases between. CDR1 is MGHDK, CDR2 SYGVNS, per germline.